A selection of T cell receptor beta chains follows, all from one sample in a study of T cell responses to AZD1222 COVID-19 vaccine. The assay was immunoSEQ multiplex PCR, and TCRdb's table has in-frame clones only and misses some. The table shows about 150,000 clones, with over 75% occurring only once. The specimen was peripheral blood, collected on day 0 of AZD1222 vaccination. All receptors come from an adult in good health. Each CDR3 is given without its conserved first and last residue.

V gene: TRBV20-1
CDR3 protein: SVPRGDTIE

V gene: TRBV13
CDR3 protein: ASSLGDRVEF

V gene: TRBV28
CDR3 protein: ASSPGRYNSPLH

V gene: TRBV27
CDR3 protein: ASNRAGAYEQY

V gene: TRBV7-2
CDR3 protein: ASSLRARAYGYT

V gene: TRBV6-5
CDR3 protein: ASVSFRGPDQPQH

V gene: TRBV15
CDR3 protein: ATSRTGDQPQH

V gene: TRBV4-1
CDR3 protein: ASSQTGDYGYT

V gene: TRBV4-2
CDR3 protein: ASSSWRGAGELF

V gene: TRBV18
CDR3 protein: ASSPNGIAGGTDTQY

V gene: TRBV20-1
CDR3 protein: SASLQGRADTQY

V gene: TRBV4-2
CDR3 protein: ASSQPPWRELYEQY

V gene: TRBV27
CDR3 protein: ASSYRQEAVANEKLF

V gene: TRBV19
CDR3 protein: ASSIQGWNEKLF

V gene: TRBV3-1/TRBV3-2
CDR3 protein: ASSQLAGLHNEQF

V gene: TRBV9
CDR3 protein: ASSVGGSFGNTIY

V gene: TRBV5-1
CDR3 protein: ASSPEAGAGTDTQY

V gene: TRBV6-2/TRBV6-3
CDR3 protein: ASSYPQDMNTEAF

V gene: TRBV15
CDR3 protein: ATSRGQGRSNEKLF

V gene: TRBV6-5
CDR3 protein: ASRRETYEQY

V gene: TRBV5-4
CDR3 protein: ASSTYRTGSNSPLH

V gene: TRBV15
CDR3 protein: ATSRESPEGLTGTYYEQY

V gene: TRBV6-5
CDR3 protein: ASRSQGALNYGYT

V gene: TRBV5-1
CDR3 protein: ASSKTGTGVETQY

V gene: TRBV4-2
CDR3 protein: ASSQEEGGAYNEQF

V gene: TRBV7-2
CDR3 protein: ASSLALRRQARGSPLH

V gene: TRBV21-1
CDR3 protein: ASSTWVPRMDEQY

V gene: TRBV7-9
CDR3 protein: ASSYGQTYEQY

V gene: TRBV27
CDR3 protein: ASSLLAFGNQPQH

V gene: TRBV2
CDR3 protein: ASRLQQGTNYGYT

V gene: TRBV29-1
CDR3 protein: SVEWQGANNEQF

V gene: TRBV7-3
CDR3 protein: ASSSQTSGAQETQY

V gene: TRBV27
CDR3 protein: ARSLWGGGPGEQY